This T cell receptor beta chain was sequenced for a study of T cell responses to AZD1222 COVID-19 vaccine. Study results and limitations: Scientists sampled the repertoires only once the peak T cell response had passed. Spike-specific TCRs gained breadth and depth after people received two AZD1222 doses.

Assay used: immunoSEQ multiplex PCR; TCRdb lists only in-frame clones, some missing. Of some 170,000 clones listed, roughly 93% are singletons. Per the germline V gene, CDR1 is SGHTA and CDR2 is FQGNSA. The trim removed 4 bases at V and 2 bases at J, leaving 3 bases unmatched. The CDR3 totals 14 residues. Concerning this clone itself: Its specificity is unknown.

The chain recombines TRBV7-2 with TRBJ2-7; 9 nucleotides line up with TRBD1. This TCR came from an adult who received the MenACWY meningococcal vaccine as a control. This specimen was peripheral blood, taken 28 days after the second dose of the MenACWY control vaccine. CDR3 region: CASSSDRGPYEQYF. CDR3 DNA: TGTGCCAGCAGCTCGGACAGGGGACCCTACGAGCAGTACTTC.